The 16 T cell receptor beta chains below all came from one sample that was sequenced in a study of monozygotic twins with inflammatory bowel disease. After re-calling the 5' RACE reads, TCRdb lists one entry per CDR3 protein, DNA absent. Its table records fewer than 550,000 distinct CDR3 sequences. Input material: blood. These receptors were taken from a human donor with ulcerative colitis or Crohn's disease, or a healthy co-twin of an affected twin (not recorded which).

V usage is TRBV5-6 and J usage is TRBJ1-1; no DNA is available, so the TRBD1 call from TCRdb remains unchecked. The CDR3 length is 15 residues. Germline V lookup: CDR1 SGHDT, CDR2 YYEEEE. The CDR3 protein is CASSRGQAMNTEAFF. The full variable domain, its missing parts supplied by reference TRBV5-6 and TRBJ1-1, is DAGVTQSPTHLIKTRGQQVTLRCSPKSGHDTVSWYQQALGQGPQFIFQYYEEEERQRGNFPDRFSGHQFPNYSSELNVNALLLGDSALYLCASSRGQAMNTEAFFGQGTRLTVV.

J is TRBJ2-6 and V is TRBV7-9; TCRdb returns TRBD1, unconfirmable since there is no DNA. Germline V gene lookup returns CDR1 SEHNR and CDR2 FQNEAQ (reference sequence). The CDR3 sequence is 17 residues long. CDR3 sequence reads: CASHSGWLTSGANVLTF.

V usage is TRBV5-5 and J usage is TRBJ2-7. This CDR3 comprises 14 residues. Per germline, CDR1 SGHKS and CDR2 YYEKEE (reference sequence). CDR3 protein: CASSLSLVDSEQYF.

This chain connects TRBV10-2 to TRBJ1-6. This CDR3 contains 16 residues. Germline V gene lookup returns CDR1 WSHSY and CDR2 SAAADI. The CDR3 sequence is CASSESAGKNNSPLHF.

This sequence joins TRBV29-1 and TRBJ2-7; TCRdb names TRBD1, which stays unverified in the absence of DNA. The CDR3 length is 14 residues. CDR1 and CDR2 (germline): SQVTM, ANQGSEA. CDR3: CSVYGIGVGYEQYF.

This chain uses TRBV5-5 with TRBJ2-5. The CDR3 totals 12 residues. The germline V gene encodes CDR1 SGHKS and CDR2 YYEKEE (reference sequence). The CDR3 loop reads CASSPNGKTQYF.

The chain uses TRBV5-1 and TRBJ2-3; absent DNA, TCRdb's TRBD1 call cannot be checked. Per germline, CDR1 SGHRS and CDR2 YFSETQ. The CDR3 runs to 16 residues. The CDR3: CASSLPSGGSGDTLYF.

The rearrangement uses TRBV12-3 or TRBV12-4 and TRBJ1-6; TCRdb indicates TRBD1, and absent DNA this call remains unverified. The CDR3 has 14 amino acids. The CDR3 loop is CATANTGGNSPLHF.

The V and J genes are TRBV11-2 and TRBJ2-1; no DNA is available, so the TRBD1 call from TCRdb remains unchecked. The CDR3 spans 13 residues. Germline CDR1 is SGHAT and CDR2 is FQNNGV. The CDR3 spells CASKGQGGSEQFF.

This rearrangement joins TRBV12-3 or TRBV12-4 to TRBJ2-2; the D call from TCRdb, TRBD1, cannot be confirmed without DNA. The CDR3 has 15 residues. The chain's CDR3 is CASSSSTGATGELFF.

The chain couples TRBV9 to TRBJ2-5; TCRdb proposes TRBD1, but this gene call is untestable without DNA. The CDR3 consists of 14 residues. CDR1 and CDR2 (germline): SGDLS, YYNGEE. CDR3 loop: CASSVGTFQETQYF.

This chain links TRBV5-1 with TRBJ2-7; absent DNA, TCRdb's TRBD1 call cannot be checked. The CDR3 runs to 15 residues. CDR1 is SGHRS, CDR2 YFSETQ, per germline. The CDR3 here is CASSSRGTGPYEQYF.

The chain recombines TRBV5-1 with TRBJ1-4. Germline CDR1 SGHRS, CDR2 YFSETQ. The CDR3 is 12 residues long. CDR3 sequence: CASSLDGGWLFF.

The chain links TRBV19 to TRBJ1-5. Germline values: CDR1 LNHDA, CDR2 SQIVND (reference sequence). The CDR3 is made up of 16 amino acids. The CDR3 spells CASSIVLQNSNQPQHF. Filled out from reference TRBV19 and TRBJ1-5, the complete variable domain reads DGGITQSPKYLFRKEGQNVTLSCEQNLNHDAMYWYRQDPGQGLRLIYYSQIVNDFQKGDIAEGYSVSREKKESFPLTVTSAQKNPTAFYLCASSIVLQNSNQPQHFGDGTRLSIL.

The chain employs TRBV7-9 and TRBJ2-1; TCRdb outputs TRBD2, but without DNA this stays unchecked. The CDR3 runs 13 residues. Germline V gives CDR1 SEHNR, CDR2 FQNEAQ (reference sequence). Here the CDR3 reads CASSLGTINEQFF.

The V call is TRBV7-9, the J call TRBJ1-5. The CDR3 length is 14 residues. Looked up from germline, CDR1 is SEHNR and CDR2 is FQNEAQ (reference sequence). The CDR3 is CASSLASSNQPQHF. Full variable domain (outside the CDR3, taken from reference TRBV7-9 and TRBJ1-5): DTGVSQNPRHKITKRGQNVTFRCDPISEHNRLYWYRQTLGQGPEFLTYFQNEAQLEKSRLLSDRFSAERPKGSFSTLEIQRTEQGDSAMYLCASSLASSNQPQHFGDGTRLSIL.